The rows below give T cell receptor beta chains drawn from one sample of a study of blood T cell repertoires in COVID-19. Sequencing was performed with immunoSEQ multiplex PCR; in TCRdb, only in-frame clones are kept and a portion is missing. Here the sample spans 200,000 to 250,000 clones, about 90% being singletons. The sequenced sample was PBMCs or T cells enriched from blood (not recorded which). The receptors derive from a woman aged 50 to 60 with acute COVID-19. Each CDR3 is given with its conserved first and last residue. The order of the fields is V gene, J gene, D gene, clone size, CDR3 DNA, CDR3 protein. A D gene is named only where the DNA matches it firmly. The size entry is marked missing in some rows and otherwise reads once, few, many or a size class.

TRBV19,TRBJ2-7,NA,NA,TGTGCCAGTAGTACCCCGGGGACCTACGAGCAGTACTTC,CASSTPGTYEQYF
TRBV12-3/TRBV12-4,TRBJ2-5,NA,NA,TGTGCCAGCAGATTCCGCGACAGGCAGTACTTC,CASRFRDRQYF
TRBV18,TRBJ1-5,NA,NA,TGTGCCAGCTCACCCGGAATGGGGCCGCGCAATCAGCCCCAGCATTTT,CASSPGMGPRNQPQHF
TRBV7-2,TRBJ1-5,TRBD1,NA,TGTGCCAGCAGCTTCATCCCAGGGGGCGGAGGTCAGCCCCAGCATTTT,CASSFIPGGGGQPQHF
TRBV11-2,TRBJ1-4,NA,NA,TGTGCCAGCAGCTCCTCCCCAGGAACTAATGAAAAACTGTTTTTT,CASSSSPGTNEKLFF
TRBV7-6,TRBJ2-1,TRBD2,NA,TGTGCCAGCAGCAGCCCGGGGGGGAGGTACAATGAGCAGTTCTTC,CASSSPGGRYNEQFF
TRBV28,TRBJ2-7,NA,NA,TGTGCCAGCAGTTTAGGGGGGGGCGCCTACGAGCAGTACTTC,CASSLGGGAYEQYF
TRBV7-8,TRBJ1-2,NA,NA,TGTGCCAGCAGCCTATACGGGACACCTGATCATGGCTACACCTTC,CASSLYGTPDHGYTF
TRBV5-5,TRBJ2-7,TRBD2,NA,TGTGCCAGCAGCCGCGGGGGGGTACACTACGAGCAGTACTTC,CASSRGGVHYEQYF
TRBV9,TRBJ1-3,NA,once,TGTGCCAGCAGCGTAGGTCGGGGAAGACCCTCTGGAAACACCATATATTTT,CASSVGRGRPSGNTIYF
TRBV7-9,TRBJ2-7,TRBD2,once,TGTGCCAGCAGCTTAGAGCGGGGGGCCTACGAGCAGTACTTC,CASSLERGAYEQYF
TRBV7-9,TRBJ1-2,TRBD1,NA,TGTGCCATCGACGACAGGGACGGCTTTTATGGCTACACCTTC,CAIDDRDGFYGYTF
TRBV7-2,TRBJ1-3,NA,NA,TGTGCCAGCAGCTTAGTTAGCTCTGGAAACACCATATATTTT,CASSLVSSGNTIYF
TRBV20-1,TRBJ2-7,NA,NA,TGCAGTGCTAGAGCCAGGTACGAGCAGTACTTC,CSARARYEQYF
TRBV28,TRBJ1-5,NA,NA,TGTGCCAGCACCCCGGCGGACAGACGCAAAAAAGGGGGCAATCAGCCCCAGCATTTT,CASTPADRRKKGGNQPQHF
TRBV7-9,TRBJ2-1,TRBD2,NA,TGTGCCAGCAGCCCAGGGACTAGCGGGAAGAATGAGCAGTTCTTC,CASSPGTSGKNEQFF